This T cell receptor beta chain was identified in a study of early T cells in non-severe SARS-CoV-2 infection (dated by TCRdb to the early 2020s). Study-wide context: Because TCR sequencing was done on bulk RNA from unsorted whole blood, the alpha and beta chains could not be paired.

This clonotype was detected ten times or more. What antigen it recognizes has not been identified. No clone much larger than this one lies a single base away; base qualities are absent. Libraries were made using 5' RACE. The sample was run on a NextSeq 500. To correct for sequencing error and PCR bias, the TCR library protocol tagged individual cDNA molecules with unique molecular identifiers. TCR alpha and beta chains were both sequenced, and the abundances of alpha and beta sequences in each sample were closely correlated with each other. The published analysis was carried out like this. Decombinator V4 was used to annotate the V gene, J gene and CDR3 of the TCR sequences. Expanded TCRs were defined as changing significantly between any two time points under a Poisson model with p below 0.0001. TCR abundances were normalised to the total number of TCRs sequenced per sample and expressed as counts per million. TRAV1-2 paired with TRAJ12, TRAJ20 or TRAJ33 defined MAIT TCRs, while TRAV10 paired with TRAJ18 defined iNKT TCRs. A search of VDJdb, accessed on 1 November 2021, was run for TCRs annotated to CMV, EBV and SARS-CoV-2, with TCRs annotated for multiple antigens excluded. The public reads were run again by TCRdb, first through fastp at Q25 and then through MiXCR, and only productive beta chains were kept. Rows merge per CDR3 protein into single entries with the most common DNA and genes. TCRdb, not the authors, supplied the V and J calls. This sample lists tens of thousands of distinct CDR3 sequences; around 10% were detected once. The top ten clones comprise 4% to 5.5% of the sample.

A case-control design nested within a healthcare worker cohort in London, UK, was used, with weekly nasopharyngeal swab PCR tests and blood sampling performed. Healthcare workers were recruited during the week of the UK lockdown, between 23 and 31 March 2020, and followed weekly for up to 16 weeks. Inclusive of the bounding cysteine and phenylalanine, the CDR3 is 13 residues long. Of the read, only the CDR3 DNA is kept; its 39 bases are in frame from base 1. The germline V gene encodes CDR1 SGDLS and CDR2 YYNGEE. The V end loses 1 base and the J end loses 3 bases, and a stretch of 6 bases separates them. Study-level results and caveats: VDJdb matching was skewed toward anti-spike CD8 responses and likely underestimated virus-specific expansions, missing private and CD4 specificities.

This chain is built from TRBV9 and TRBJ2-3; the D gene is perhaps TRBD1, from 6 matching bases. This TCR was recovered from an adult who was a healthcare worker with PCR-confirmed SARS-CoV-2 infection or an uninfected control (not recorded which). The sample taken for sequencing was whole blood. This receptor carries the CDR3 CASSVQGTDTQYF. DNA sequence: TGTGCCAGCAGCGTACAGGGGACAGATACGCAGTATTTT.